Presented here are 6 T cell receptor beta chains from one specimen sequenced in a study of CD8+ T cells in alopecia areata. Extracted RNA was reverse transcribed into cDNA, the sequencing template. Sequencing used immunoSEQ multiplex PCR; TCRdb keeps in-frame clones, though not all of them. The data show fewer than 250,000 clones, around 43% seen once. Treatment given: oral pan-JAK inhibitor, 5-10 mg twice daily. This sample comprised CD4+ T cells sorted from blood, obtained at approximately week 36, from a patient treated with tofacitinib. The receptors were sampled from a human donor with alopecia areata.

A few counts support this clone. J is TRBJ2-1 and V is TRBV9; TRBD1 or TRBD2 may be the D gene (5 bases each). Trimming stripped 4 bases from V and 8 bases from J, with 22 bases between. Germline V gives CDR1 SGDLS, CDR2 YYNGEE. This CDR3 region has 16 residues. CDR3 in DNA: TGTGCCAGCAGCCCCTGGATGGGGGAGAATGTGGATGAGCAGTTCTTC. It yields the protein CASSPWMGENVDEQFF.

The chain is built from TRBV7-9 and TRBJ2-7; possibly TRBD2 for D (5 bases). Germline V gives CDR1 SEHNR, CDR2 FQNEAQ (reference sequence). V lost 5 bases and J 0 bases, leaving 14 bases between the germline ends. CDR3 length equals 15 residues. CDR3 sequence: CASSPGVRSSYEQYF. The CDR3 DNA reads TGTGCCAGCAGCCCCGGGGTGCGTTCCTCCTACGAGCAGTACTTC.

This clone came up a few times. Other DNA sequences within the sample encode an identical CDR3. The genes are TRBV7-9 and TRBJ2-6, with D hard to call. Per germline, CDR1 SEHNR and CDR2 FQNEAQ (reference sequence). The V gene lost 5 bases and the J gene lost 1 base, with 3 bases spanning the gap. This CDR3 is 13 amino acids long. CDR3 amino acids: CASSRSGANVLTF. The CDR3 nucleotides are TGTGCCAGCAGCCGATCTGGGGCCAACGTCCTGACTTTC.

Worth noting for this clone: Other DNA sequences in this specimen translate into the identical CDR3. The CDR3 reads CASSLSPRLSYEQYF. The DNA for the CDR3 is TGTGCCAGCAGTTTATCCCCCCGACTCTCCTACGAGCAGTACTTC. This sequence joins TRBV28 and TRBJ2-7; D gene uncertain. V gave up 1 base and J gave up 0 bases, with 10 bases separating them. Germline V gives CDR1 MDHEN, CDR2 SYDVKM. This CDR3 has 15 residues.

This clone was observed a handful of times. Other DNA variants within this sample encode the same CDR3. J is TRBJ2-2 and V is TRBV9; the D gene is possibly TRBD1 (5 bases). Germline V CDR1 and CDR2: SGDLS, YYNGEE. The ends were cut back, 0 bases at V and 3 bases at J, with 6 bases in the middle. The CDR3 runs to 14 residues. In DNA, the CDR3 is TGTGCCAGCAGCGTAGTCAGGGACACCGGGGAGCTGTTTTTT. Its protein product is CASSVVRDTGELFF. Full variable domain (rest looked up from reference TRBV9 and TRBJ2-2): DSGVTQTPKHLITATGQRVTLRCSPRSGDLSVYWYQQSLDQGLQFLIQYYNGEERAKGNILERFSAQQFPDLHSELNLSSLELGDSALYFCASSVVRDTGELFFGEGSRLTVL.

This sequence joins TRBV14 and TRBJ1-2; D is unresolved. Germline loops: CDR1 SGHDN, CDR2 FVKESK. V shed 7 bases and J shed 8 bases, with 17 bases lying between them. The CDR3 contains 13 residues. The CDR3 spells CASNPSGGRGYTF. CDR3 bases: TGTGCCAGCAACCCGTCAGGTGGGCGAGGCTACACCTTC.